This TCR beta chain is from a study of T cell repertoires in cytomegalovirus infection. About the research overall: Peptides in the study included HLA-C-restricted and HLA-B-restricted CMV epitopes. An indication of both CMV infection and matching HLA type came from public TCR beta signatures.

Concerning this clonotype: Its target is not known.

One entry per CDR3 protein results from TCRdb running MiXCR on the reads. The sample has 800,000 to 950,000 distinct CDR3 sequences; 30% to 35% are singletons. The CDR3 runs 14 residues. The germline V gene has CDR1 MNHEY and CDR2 SVGAGI. V shed 2 bases and J shed 2 bases, with 8 bases lying between them. The starting material was cultured CD8+ T cells from PBMCs, obtained from culture after CMV antigen stimulation. The chain recombines TRBV6-5 with TRBJ2-3, with D hard to call. The source is a human donor in good health (CMV status not recorded). Some clones in this sample may be carry-over from other donors' samples. The CDR3 DNA reads as TGTGCCAGCAGTTACAGGGAATACACAGATACGCAGTATTTT. This translates into CASSYREYTDTQYF.